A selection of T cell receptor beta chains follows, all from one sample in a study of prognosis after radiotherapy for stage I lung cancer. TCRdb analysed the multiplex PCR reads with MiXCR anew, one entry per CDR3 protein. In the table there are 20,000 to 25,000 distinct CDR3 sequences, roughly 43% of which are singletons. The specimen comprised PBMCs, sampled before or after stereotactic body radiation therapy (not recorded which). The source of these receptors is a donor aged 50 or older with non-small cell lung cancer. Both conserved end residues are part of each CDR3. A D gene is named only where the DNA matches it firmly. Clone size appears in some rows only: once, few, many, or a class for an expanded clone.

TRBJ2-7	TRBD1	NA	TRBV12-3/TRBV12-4	TGTGCCAGCACTGCCGGTACAGGGGGTTACGAGCATTACTTC	CASTAGTGGYEHYF
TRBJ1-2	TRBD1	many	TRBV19	TGTGCCAGTAGTATAGTGGACAGGGATGGCTACACCTTC	CASSIVDRDGYTF
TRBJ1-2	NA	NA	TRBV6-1	TGTGTCAGCAGTGAAGGCCTTAACTATGGCTACACCTTT	CVSSEGLNYGYTF
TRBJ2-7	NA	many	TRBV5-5	TGTGCCAGCAGCTTGGGGGGGGCGAAAGAGCAGTACTTC	CASSLGGAKEQYF
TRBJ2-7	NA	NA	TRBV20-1	TGCAGTGCTATAGACGTCCGGGGCCGATACGAGCAGTACTTC	CSAIDVRGRYEQYF
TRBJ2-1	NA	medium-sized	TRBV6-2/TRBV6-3	TGTGCCAGCAGTACTGCTTATGAGCAGTTCTTC	CASSTAYEQFF
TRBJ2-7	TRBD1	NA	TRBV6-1	TGTGCCAGCAGTCTGAAACCGGGACAGGCTCTGGGCGAGCATTACTTC	CASSLKPGQALGEHYF
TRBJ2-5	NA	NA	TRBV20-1	TGCAGTGCTAGAGTCAGGGGAGGGATCCAAGAGACCCAGTACTTC	CSARVRGGIQETQYF
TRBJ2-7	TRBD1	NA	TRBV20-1	TGCAGTGCTAGATGGACAGGGTACGAGCAGTACTTC	CSARWTGYEQYF
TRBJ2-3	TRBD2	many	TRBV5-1	TGCGCCAGCAGCTTGGAAGGGACTAGCGGGATGACAGATACGCAGTATTTT	CASSLEGTSGMTDTQYF
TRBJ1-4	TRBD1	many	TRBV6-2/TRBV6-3	TGTGCCAGCAGTGGACACCAGGGGGCGCCTAATGAAAAACTGTTTTTT	CASSGHQGAPNEKLFF